This T cell receptor (beta chain) stems from a study of blood T cells in healthy people across ages (dated by TCRdb to between 2015 and 2016). About the study as a whole: In model experiments, template switching captured about one uniquely barcoded TCR beta cDNA molecule for every two T cells. The study measured age-related changes in TCR beta repertoire diversity using deep sequencing normalized with unique cDNA molecular identifiers. To avoid experimental bias, donors of different ages were spread randomly across the sequencing lanes. Four age groups were formed from the donors: young (average 16 years), middle-aged (around 40), aged (over 55) and long-lived (roughly 88). Two additional independent replicas of 1 million unique cDNA reads from the same blood draw were analyzed for two donors (one aged 18 to 30 and one aged 80 or older).

Library preparation used 5' RACE. Sequencing relied on an Illumina HiSeq 2500. A second PCR of 7 to 11 cycles was performed with a sample-barcoded 5' primer and a J-beta primer mix. A unique molecular identifier was introduced onto each TCR beta cDNA molecule by a template-switch 5' adaptor carrying 12 random nucleotides. Each sample yielded at least 2.5 million CDR3-containing paired-end reads. First-strand cDNA was synthesized from all RNA with the Mint cDNA synthesis kit, primed by a TRBC-specific oligonucleotide. All cDNA was treated with uracil-DNA glycosylase and then went through a first 18-cycle PCR with the universal primers M1SS and BC2_uni_R. As for how the authors treated the data: Normalization of each sample was performed by random selection of 1 million high-quality reads, each carrying a distinct molecular identifier. Reads with shared molecular identifiers were discarded instead of being binned into consensus sequences. CDR3 identification, clonotype clustering and error correction used MiTCR with a Q25 quality threshold and the strictest error-elimination algorithm. A nonparametric unseen species model with Euler transformation was used to estimate a lower bound on total TCR beta diversity. TCRdb's own reprocessing of the public reads used fastp at Q25 and MiXCR and kept productive beta chains. Here each entry gathers all rows of one CDR3 protein and keeps the most common genes and DNA. TCRdb, rather than the study authors, made the V and J calls. Present in this sample are about 640,000 distinct CDR3 sequences, over 40% of which were seen just once. The ten largest clones add up to approximately 29% of the sample.

The junction shows trimming of 4 bases on V and 8 bases on J, and the gene matches do not reach 10 bases of it. The cysteine opens and the phenylalanine closes a CDR3 of 15 amino acids. CDR3 DNA only is kept here, 45 bases in frame from base 1. The germline V gene supplies CDR1 SGHDT and CDR2 YYEEEE. Donors were 39 systemically healthy Caucasian individuals from Russia aged 6 to 90 years. Ten milliliters of peripheral blood were drawn from each donor into EDTA-treated Vacutainer tubes. PBMCs were isolated by Ficoll-Paque density-gradient centrifugation, with at least 7 million obtained per sample. Trizol reagent was used to extract total RNA from the PBMCs, yielding at least 5.5 micrograms per sample. The percentages of naive CD45RAhigh/CD27high T cells were determined by flow cytometry on a PBMC aliquot from every donor. The study at large found these results: Bulk unsorted PBMC profiling prevented conclusive comparison of naive and antigen-experienced compartments. Observed TCR beta diversity per million T cells fell roughly linearly with age, and a significant reduction was already apparent by age roughly 40. Observed TCR beta diversity correlated strongly with the percentage of naive T cells measured by flow cytometry. The CMV infection status of donors was not known, potentially confounding age-related changes in expanded clonotypes. Total diversity estimates from one million sequenced T cells were considered lower bounds and underestimates. Compared with the aged group, more naive CD4+ T cells, fewer expanded clones and increased TCR diversity were shown by the long-lived group, suggesting age selection.

A remark on this clonotype: No cognate antigen has been identified for it. Per-nucleotide qualities are absent, and no much larger clonotype sits a single base away.

The sequence was collected from a man older than 75 in good health. The source material was blood. This sequence uses TRBV5-6 and TRBJ2-1; 9 bases in the junction line up with TRBD2. The DNA reads TGTGCCAGCAGCGGGCGGGGGGGCTTCAGCGATGAGCAGTTCTTC. Its coded protein is CASSGRGGFSDEQFF.